Listed below are T cell receptor beta chains from one sample, sequenced in a study of CD4+ T cells in melanoma. The data were produced by immunoSEQ multiplex PCR, yet TCRdb's version contains in-frame clones alone and is incomplete. The profile covers fewer than 150,000 clones, with over 90% appearing a single time and more than 1.5% taken by the ten largest. The receptors stem from a human donor with melanoma. Each CDR3 is given with its conserved first and last residue. The order of the fields is D gene, V gene, clone size, J gene, CDR3 DNA, CDR3 protein. A D gene is named only where the DNA matches it firmly. Clone size is not always given. Where it is, it says once, few, many or a class for expanded clones.

NA	TRBV27	NA	TRBJ2-7	TGTGCCAGCAGTTACCAGTCACAGCGAGGCCCCTACGAGCAGTACTTC	CASSYQSQRGPYEQYF
NA	TRBV10-2	NA	TRBJ1-1	TGCGCCAGCATCGCCCGGCTGGGTGAAGCTTTCTTT	CASIARLGEAFF
NA	TRBV5-1	NA	TRBJ2-3	TGCGCCAGCGGAGAGACTAGCACAGATACGCAGTATTTT	CASGETSTDTQYF
NA	TRBV5-8	NA	TRBJ1-1	TGTGCCAGCAGCTTGAGGAGCTACGAAGCTTTCTTT	CASSLRSYEAFF
NA	TRBV11-2	NA	TRBJ1-5	TGTGCCAGCAGCTTAACGAGAGGCCAGCCCCAGCATTTT	CASSLTRGQPQHF
TRBD2	TRBV4-2	NA	TRBJ2-2	TGTGCCAGCAGCCACCTCAGCGGGGGGTCGAACACCGGGGAGCTGTTTTTT	CASSHLSGGSNTGELFF
TRBD2	TRBV11-2	NA	TRBJ2-2	TGTGCCAGCACACTAGGGACTAGCGTGAACACCGGGGAGCTGTTTTTT	CASTLGTSVNTGELFF
NA	TRBV6-5	NA	TRBJ1-1	TGTGCCAGCAGTTACTGGTCTGGAAACACTGAAGCTTTCTTT	CASSYWSGNTEAFF
NA	TRBV5-1	NA	TRBJ2-1	TGCGCCAGCAGCGGAAACAATGAGCAGTTCTTC	CASSGNNEQFF
NA	TRBV2	NA	TRBJ2-2	TGTGCCAGCAGTGAAGGGCCTTGGGAGCCCGGGGAGCTGTTTTTT	CASSEGPWEPGELFF
NA	TRBV5-4	NA	TRBJ1-2	TGTGCCAGCAACCGTCGGGGGACTAACTATGGCTACACCTTC	CASNRRGTNYGYTF
TRBD2	TRBV6-6	once	TRBJ2-1	TGTGCCAGCAGTACCCTAGCGGGGGGTGGCGATGAGCAGTTCTTC	CASSTLAGGGDEQFF
TRBD1	TRBV19	NA	TRBJ2-2	TGTGCCAGTAGTAACTCCCCCGGGACAGGGGGCTCCGGGGAGCTGTTTTTT	CASSNSPGTGGSGELFF